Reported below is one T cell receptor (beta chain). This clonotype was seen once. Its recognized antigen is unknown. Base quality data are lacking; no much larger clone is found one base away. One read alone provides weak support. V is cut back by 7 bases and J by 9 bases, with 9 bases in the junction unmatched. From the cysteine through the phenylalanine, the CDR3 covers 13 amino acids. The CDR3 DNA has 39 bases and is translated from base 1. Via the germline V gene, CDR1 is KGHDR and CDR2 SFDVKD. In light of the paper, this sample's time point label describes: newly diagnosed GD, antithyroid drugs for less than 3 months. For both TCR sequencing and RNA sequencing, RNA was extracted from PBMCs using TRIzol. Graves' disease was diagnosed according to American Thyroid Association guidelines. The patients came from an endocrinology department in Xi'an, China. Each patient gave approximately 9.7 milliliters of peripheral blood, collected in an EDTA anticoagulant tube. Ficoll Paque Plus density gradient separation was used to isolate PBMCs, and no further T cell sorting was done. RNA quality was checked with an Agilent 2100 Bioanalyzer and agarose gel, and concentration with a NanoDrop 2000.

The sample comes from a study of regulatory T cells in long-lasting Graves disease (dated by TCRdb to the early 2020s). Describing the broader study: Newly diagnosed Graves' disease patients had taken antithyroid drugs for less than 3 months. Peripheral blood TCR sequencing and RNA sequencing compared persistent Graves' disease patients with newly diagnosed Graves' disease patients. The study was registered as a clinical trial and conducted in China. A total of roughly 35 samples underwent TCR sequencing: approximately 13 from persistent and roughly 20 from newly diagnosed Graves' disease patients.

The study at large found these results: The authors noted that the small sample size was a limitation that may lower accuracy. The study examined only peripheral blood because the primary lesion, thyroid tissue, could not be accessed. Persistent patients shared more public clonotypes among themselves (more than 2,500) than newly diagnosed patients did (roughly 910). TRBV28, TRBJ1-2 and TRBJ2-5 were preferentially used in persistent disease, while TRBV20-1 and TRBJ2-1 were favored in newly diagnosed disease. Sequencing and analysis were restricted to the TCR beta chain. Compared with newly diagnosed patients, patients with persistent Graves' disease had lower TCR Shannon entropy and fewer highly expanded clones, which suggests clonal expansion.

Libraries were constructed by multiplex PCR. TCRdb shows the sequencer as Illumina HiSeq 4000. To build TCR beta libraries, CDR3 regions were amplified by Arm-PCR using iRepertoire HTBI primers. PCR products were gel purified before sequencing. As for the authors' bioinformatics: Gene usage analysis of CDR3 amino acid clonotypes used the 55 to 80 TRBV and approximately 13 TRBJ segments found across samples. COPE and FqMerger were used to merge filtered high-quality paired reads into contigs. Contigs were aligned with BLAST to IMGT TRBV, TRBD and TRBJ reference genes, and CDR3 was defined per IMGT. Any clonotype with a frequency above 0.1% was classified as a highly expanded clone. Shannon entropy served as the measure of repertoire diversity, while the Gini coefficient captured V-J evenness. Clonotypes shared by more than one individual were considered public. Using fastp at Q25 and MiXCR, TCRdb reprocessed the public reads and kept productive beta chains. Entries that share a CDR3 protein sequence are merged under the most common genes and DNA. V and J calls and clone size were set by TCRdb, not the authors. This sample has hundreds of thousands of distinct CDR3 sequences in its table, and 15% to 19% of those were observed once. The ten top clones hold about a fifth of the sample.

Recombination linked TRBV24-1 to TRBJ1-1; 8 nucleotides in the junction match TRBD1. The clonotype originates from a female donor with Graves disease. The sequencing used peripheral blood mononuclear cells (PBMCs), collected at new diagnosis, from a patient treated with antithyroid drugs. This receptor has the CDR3 CATSRSQGAQAFF. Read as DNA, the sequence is TGTGCCACCAGCCGATCCCAGGGGGCGCAAGCTTTCTTT.